This T cell receptor beta chain was captured by sequencing in a study of PD-1 blockade in classical Hodgkin lymphoma. The protocol was immunoSEQ multiplex PCR, while the TCRdb copy is restricted to in-frame clones and leaves out a portion. The sample holds around 20,000 clones, over 80% seen once. Every single patient, without exception, relapsed after autologous stem cell transplantation, and brentuximab vedotin exposure varied. The TCR originated in a human donor with classical Hodgkin lymphoma. Source: peripheral blood mononuclear cells (PBMCs), taken at baseline.

The CDR3 DNA sequence: TGTGCCAGCACTGGACAGGGGGTGCGAGATGCTACGCAGTATTTT. Protein product: CASTGQGVRDATQYF. The V and J genes are TRBV27 and TRBJ2-3, with 10 bases identical to TRBD1. The ends lost 7 bases at V and 8 bases at J; junction bases unmatched: 12. Germline loops: CDR1 MNHEY, CDR2 SMNVEV (reference sequence). There are 15 residues in the CDR3.